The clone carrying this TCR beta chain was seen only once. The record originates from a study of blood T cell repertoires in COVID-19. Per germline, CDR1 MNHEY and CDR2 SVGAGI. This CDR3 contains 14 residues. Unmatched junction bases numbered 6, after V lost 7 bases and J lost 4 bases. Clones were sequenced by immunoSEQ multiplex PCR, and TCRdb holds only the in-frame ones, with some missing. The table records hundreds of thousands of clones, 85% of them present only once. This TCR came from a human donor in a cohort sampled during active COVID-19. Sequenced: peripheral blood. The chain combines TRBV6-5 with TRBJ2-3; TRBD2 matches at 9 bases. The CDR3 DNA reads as TGTGCCAGCAATCTAGCGGGAAGGGCAGATACGCAGTATTTT. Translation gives CASNLAGRADTQYF.